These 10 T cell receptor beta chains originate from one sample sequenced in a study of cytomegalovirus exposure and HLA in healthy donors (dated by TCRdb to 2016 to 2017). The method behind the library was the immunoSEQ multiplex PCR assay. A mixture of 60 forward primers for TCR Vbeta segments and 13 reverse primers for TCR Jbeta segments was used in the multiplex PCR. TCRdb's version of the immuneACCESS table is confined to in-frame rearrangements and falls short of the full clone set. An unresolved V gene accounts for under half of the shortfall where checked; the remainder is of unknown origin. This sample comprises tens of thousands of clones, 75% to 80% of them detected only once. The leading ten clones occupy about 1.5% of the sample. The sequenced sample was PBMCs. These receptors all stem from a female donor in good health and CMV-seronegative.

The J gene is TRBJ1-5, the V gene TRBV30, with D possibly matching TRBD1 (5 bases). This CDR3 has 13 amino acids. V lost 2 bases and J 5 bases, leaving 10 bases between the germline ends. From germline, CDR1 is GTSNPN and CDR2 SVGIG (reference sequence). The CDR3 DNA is TGTGCCTGGAGTAAACAGGAACATCAGCCCCAGCATTTT. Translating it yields CAWSKQEHQPQHF.

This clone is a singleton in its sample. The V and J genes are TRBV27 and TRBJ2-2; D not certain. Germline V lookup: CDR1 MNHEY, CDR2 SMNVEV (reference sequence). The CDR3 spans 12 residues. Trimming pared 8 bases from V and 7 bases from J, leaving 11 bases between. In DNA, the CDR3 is TGTGCCAGCCAGGCAGTGTACGGGGAGCTGTTTTTT. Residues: CASQAVYGELFF.

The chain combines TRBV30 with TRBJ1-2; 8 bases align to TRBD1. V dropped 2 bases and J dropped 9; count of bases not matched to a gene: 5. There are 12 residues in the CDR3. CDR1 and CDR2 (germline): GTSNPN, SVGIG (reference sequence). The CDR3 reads CAWSPGGGSYTF. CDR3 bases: TGTGCCTGGAGTCCAGGGGGCGGGAGCTACACCTTC.

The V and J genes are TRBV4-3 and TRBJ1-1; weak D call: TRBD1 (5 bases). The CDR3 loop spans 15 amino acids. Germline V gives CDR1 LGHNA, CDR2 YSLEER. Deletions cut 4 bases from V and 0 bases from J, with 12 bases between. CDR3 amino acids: CASSPRWGLNTEAFF. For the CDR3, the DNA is TGCGCCAGCAGCCCAAGATGGGGCCTGAACACTGAAGCTTTCTTT.

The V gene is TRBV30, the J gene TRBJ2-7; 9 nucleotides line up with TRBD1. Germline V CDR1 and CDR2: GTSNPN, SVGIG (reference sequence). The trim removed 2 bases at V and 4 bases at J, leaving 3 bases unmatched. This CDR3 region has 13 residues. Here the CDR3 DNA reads TGTGCCTGGAGTCCAGGACAGGGGTACGAGCAGTACTTC. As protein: CAWSPGQGYEQYF.

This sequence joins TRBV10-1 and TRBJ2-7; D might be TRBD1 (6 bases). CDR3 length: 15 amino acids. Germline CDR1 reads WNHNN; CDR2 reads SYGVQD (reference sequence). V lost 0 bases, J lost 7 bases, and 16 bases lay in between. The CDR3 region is CASSESGQTLREQYF. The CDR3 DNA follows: TGCGCCAGCAGTGAGTCGGGACAAACCCTTCGAGAGCAGTACTTC.

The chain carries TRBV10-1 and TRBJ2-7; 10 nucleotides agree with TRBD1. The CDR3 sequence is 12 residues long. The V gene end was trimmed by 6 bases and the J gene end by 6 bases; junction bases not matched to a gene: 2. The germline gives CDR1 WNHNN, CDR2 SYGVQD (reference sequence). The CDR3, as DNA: TGCGCCAGCAGCCGGGACAGGGGCGAGCAGTACTTC. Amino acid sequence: CASSRDRGEQYF.

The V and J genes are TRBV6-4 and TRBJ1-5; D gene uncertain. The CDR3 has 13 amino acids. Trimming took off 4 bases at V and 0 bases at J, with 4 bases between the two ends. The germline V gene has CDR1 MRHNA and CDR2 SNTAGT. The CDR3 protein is CASSVHSNQPQHF. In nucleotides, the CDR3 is TGTGCCAGCAGTGTCCATAGCAATCAGCCCCAGCATTTT.

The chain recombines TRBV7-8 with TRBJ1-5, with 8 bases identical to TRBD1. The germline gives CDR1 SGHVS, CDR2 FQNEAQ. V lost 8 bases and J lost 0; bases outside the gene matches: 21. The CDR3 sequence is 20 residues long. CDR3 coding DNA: TGTGCCAGCCAGCCAATCGGACAGGGCCGGGACGGATATAGCAATCAGCCCCAGCATTTT. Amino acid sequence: CASQPIGQGRDGYSNQPQHF.

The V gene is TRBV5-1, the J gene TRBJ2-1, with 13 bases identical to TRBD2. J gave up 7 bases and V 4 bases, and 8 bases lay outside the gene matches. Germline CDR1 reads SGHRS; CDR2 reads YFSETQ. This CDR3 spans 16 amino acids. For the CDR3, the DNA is TGCGCCAGCAGCGTGACTAGCGGGGGGCCGCTTAATGAGCAGTTCTTC. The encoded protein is CASSVTSGGPLNEQFF.